This T cell receptor (beta chain) was profiled in a study of T cells in localized non-small cell lung cancer (TCRdb year 2020). With respect to the entire study: T cell repertoires of about 230 early-stage NSCLC patients were analyzed, with tumors being compared against uninvolved tumor-adjacent lungs. The cohort consisted of around 250 treatment-naive NSCLC patients whose localized lung tumors had been resected. A mean age of around 66 years was recorded for the NSCLC patients, of whom under 150 were male and about a hundred were female.

A distance of 23 bases separates the germline ends of V and J, which lose 3 bases and 6 bases respectively. The CDR3 spans 18 residues, from the cysteine through the phenylalanine. Of the read, only the CDR3 DNA is kept; its 54 bases are in frame from base 1. Taken from the germline V gene, the CDR1 and CDR2 loops are SGHVS and FNYEAQ. General conclusions and limits of the study: Uninvolved tumor-adjacent lung showed the highest T cell clonality, higher than tumor, which suggests more focused antigenic responses in the adjacent lung. A median of approximately 53 of the top 100 tumor clones turned up in the paired uninvolved adjacent lung, and roughly 28 of those clones also ranked among the top 100 of that same adjacent lung. Higher T cell density in blood was associated with longer overall survival, whereas higher clonality in adjacent lung was associated with shorter survival. Since the design was exploratory, TCR variables were selected using unadjusted p-values with no false-discovery rate correction. Because multi-region sequencing of the tumors was not done, intratumor heterogeneity could not be ruled out.

At diagnosis, tumor, uninvolved tumor-adjacent lung and peripheral blood were collected and then preserved as a mix of FFPE and fresh-frozen material. About this clone itself: The target of this receptor is not known. The sample holds no much larger clone one base away, and base qualities are not on file.

The immunoSEQ Assay was used to sequence TCR beta CDR3 regions from DNA. The authors' analysis ran thus. T cell density was computed as TCR beta template counts normalized to usable DNA estimated by amplifying housekeeping genes. Using the preseqR package, richness was estimated by extrapolating to 120,000 templates for tissue samples and 400,000 templates for PBMC samples. Clonality was defined as one minus Pielou's evenness. To identify tissue-enriched TCRs, differential abundance testing was run on productive amino-acid clonotypes with a minimum total count of 5 and an alpha of 0.1. The Jaccard Index and the Morisita Overlap Index were used to measure how much the repertoires overlapped between compartments. GLIPH grouped TCR beta CDR3s together with public tetramer-defined viral CDR3s, and a viral motif had to include at least three viral sequences and show V-gene enrichment. TCRdb's version of the immuneACCESS table is confined to in-frame rearrangements and falls short of the full clone set. An unresolved V gene accounts for under half of the shortfall where checked; the remainder is of unknown origin. For V, J and clone size, that table is used; D and trimming come from the DNA. The sample table contains 4,500 to 5,000 clones; only one count was recorded for roughly 28% of them. Roughly 4.6% of the sample is in the top ten clones.

The TCR comes from a man aged 35-69 years with stage III squamous cell lung carcinoma. The starting material was lung tumor tissue, obtained before any cancer treatment. The chain is encoded by TRBV7-6 joined to TRBJ1-4; TRBD1 might be the D gene, on 6 matching bases. The DNA sequence follows: TGTGCCAGCAGCTTGCCCCGGAGGGGGAGGTTCTGGGATGAAAAACTGTTTTTT. This translates into CASSLPRRGRFWDEKLFF.